This record looks at one T cell receptor beta chain sequence and its context. Its antigen is not identified. The entry originates in a study of memory CD4+ T cells and cytomegalovirus serostatus. As for the study in general: This sample comes from healthy Belgian adults, under 10 CMV seropositive, around 26 seronegative. Study findings and constraints: About two fifths of the roughly 160 known CMV-associated TCRbeta sequences appeared in CD4+ memory. Repertoires predicted CMV serostatus with median bootstrapped AUC of roughly 0.95.

TCRdb's table, derived via immunoSEQ multiplex PCR, lists solely in-frame clones and lacks some. The sample lists fewer than 75,000 clones, roughly 80% seen once, with about 0.8% in the top ten. Germline V CDR1 and CDR2: PRHDT, FYEKMQ (reference sequence). The CDR3 is 14 amino acids. V lost 5 bases and J lost 3, with 10 bases in between. The sort gate was single viable CD3+CD4+CD8-CD45RO+ cells for memory CD4+ T cells. Serum IgG to CMV pp150, pp28, p38 and p52 defined serostatus. This chain connects TRBV13 to TRBJ2-2; no reliable D call. The sequencing input was memory CD4+ T cells from blood. The receptor was isolated from an adult in good health and CMV-seronegative. The CDR3 is CASSLRLHTGELFF. For the CDR3, the DNA is TGTGCCAGCAGCCTCCGACTCCACACCGGGGAGCTGTTTTTT.